Below are 10 T cell receptor beta chains sequenced from a single sample in a study of CD8+ T cells in alopecia areata. cDNA reverse transcribed from extracted RNA served as the sequencing template. The method was immunoSEQ multiplex PCR; TCRdb's version includes in-frame clones alone and lacks a portion of them. The table has about 200,000 clones, 45% to 70% seen once. Material for sequencing was CD8+ T cells sorted from blood. The receptors shown here come from a human donor in good health.

V usage is TRBV29-1 and J usage is TRBJ1-2; D is unclear. This CDR3 spans 11 amino acids. Germline assignment: CDR1 SQVTM and CDR2 ANQGSEA. The CDR3 nucleotides are TGCACCTTTGGGGAAACCGCTGGCTACACCTTC. Protein sequence: CTFGETAGYTF.

The DNA for the CDR3 is TGTGCCAGCAGATACCACCGGGACAGGGGGCCCTACGAGCAGTACTTC. Protein: CASRYHRDRGPYEQYF. The genes are TRBV28 and TRBJ2-7; TRBD1 aligns across 12 bases. The junction had 8 bases not matched to a gene; V was cut back by 6 bases and J by 2 bases. CDR1 and CDR2 from the germline V gene are MDHEN and SYDVKM. The CDR3 length is 16 residues.

The chain uses TRBV7-9 and TRBJ1-1; D perhaps matches TRBD1 (6 bases). The ends were cut back, 5 bases at V and 5 bases at J, with 15 bases in the middle. The CDR3 spans 14 residues. Germline V gene lookup returns CDR1 SEHNR and CDR2 FQNEAQ (reference sequence). CDR3 loop: CASSPMGGMTEAFF. The CDR3 coding sequence is TGTGCCAGCAGCCCTATGGGGGGCATGACTGAAGCTTTCTTT. The full variable domain, completed using reference TRBV7-9 and TRBJ1-1, is DTGVSQNPRHKITKRGQNVTFRCDPISEHNRLYWYRQTLGQGPEFLTYFQNEAQLEKSRLLSDRFSAERPKGSFSTLEIQRTEQGDSAMYLCASSPMGGMTEAFFGQGTRLTVV.

The gene calls are TRBV2 and TRBJ2-1, with TRBD2 identical over 11 bases. The germline V gene has CDR1 SNHLY and CDR2 FYNNEI. The CDR3 contains 17 residues. Unmatched junction bases numbered 13, after V lost 5 bases and J lost 7 bases. The DNA for the CDR3 is TGTGCCAGCAGTCCCCACGTGGCGGCTAGCGGGGGGAATGAGCAGTTCTTC. This translates into CASSPHVAASGGNEQFF.

This clone was counted between two and nine times. The rearrangement links TRBV29-1 to TRBJ2-2, with a tentative D call TRBD1 (6 bases). The CDR3 totals 12 residues. The V gene's germline CDR1 is SQVTM and CDR2 ANQGSEA. V was shortened by 6 bases and J by 5 bases, with 10 bases between the two germline ends. CDR3 protein: CSVYRDTGELFF. The CDR3 DNA reads TGCAGCGTATACAGGGATACCGGGGAGCTGTTTTTT.

The rearrangement joins TRBV5-1 to TRBJ1-5; D call uncertain. Germline assignment: CDR1 SGHRS and CDR2 YFSETQ. V gave up 0 bases and J gave up 3 bases, with 7 bases separating them. The CDR3 is 14 residues long. CDR3 residues: CASSLVRDNQPQHF. CDR3 DNA: TGCGCCAGCAGCTTGGTGAGGGACAATCAGCCCCAGCATTTT. Drawing the rest from reference TRBV5-1 and TRBJ1-5, the complete variable domain is KAGVTQTPRYLIKTRGQQVTLSCSPISGHRSVSWYQQTPGQGLQFLFEYFSETQRNKGNFPGRFSGRQFSNSRSEMNVSTLELGDSALYLCASSLVRDNQPQHFGDGTRLSIL.

The chain joins TRBV29-1 to TRBJ2-3; 11 nucleotides match TRBD2. Per germline, CDR1 SQVTM and CDR2 ANQGSEA. The trim removed 3 bases at V and 3 bases at J, leaving 8 bases unmatched. The CDR3 sequence is 16 residues long. CDR3 in amino acids: CSVEGSSGGSTDTQYF. DNA for the CDR3: TGCAGCGTTGAGGGGTCTAGCGGGGGGTCAACAGATACGCAGTATTTT.

V and J are TRBV12-5 and TRBJ2-6; D uncertain. V was cut by 3 bases and J by 2 bases, with 11 bases left in between. The CDR3 is 16 residues long. CDR1 and CDR2 (germline): LGHNT, FRNRAP. The CDR3 is CASGFLLGTGANVLTF. Written as DNA, the CDR3 is TGTGCTAGTGGTTTCCTCCTGGGTACTGGGGCCAACGTCCTGACTTTC.

The V gene is TRBV29-1, the J gene TRBJ2-1; the D is unclear. V was clipped by 4 bases and J by 7 bases, with 8 bases between them. Germline V CDR1 and CDR2: SQVTM, ANQGSEA. The CDR3 contains 11 residues. This CDR3 reads CSVGSDNEQFF. DNA of the CDR3: TGCAGCGTTGGGTCTGATAATGAGCAGTTCTTC.

The V and J genes are TRBV5-4 and TRBJ2-7; no clear D. Germline V gives CDR1 SGHNT, CDR2 YYREEE (reference sequence). CDR3 length equals 12 residues. V dropped 2 bases and J dropped 9 bases, with 12 bases sitting between them. The DNA for the CDR3 is TGTGCCAGCAGCTTCGGACCGAGAGGGCAGTACTTC. Translating gives CASSFGPRGQYF. The complete variable domain, with remaining parts taken from reference TRBV5-4 and TRBJ2-7, reads ETGVTQSPTHLIKTRGQQVTLRCSSQSGHNTVSWYQQALGQGPQFIFQYYREEENGRGNFPPRFSGLQFPNYSSELNVNALELDDSALYLCASSFGPRGQYFGPGTRLTVT.